Below are 9 T cell receptor beta chains sequenced from a single sample in a study of CD8 T cells in ankylosing spondylitis. TCRdb processed the 5' RACE reads anew with MiXCR; each CDR3 protein has one entry. Of roughly 100,000 distinct CDR3 sequences listed, around 24% were seen once; the top ten hold roughly an eighth. Sequenced sample: synovial fluid, either unsorted or a sorted T cell fraction (not recorded which). Receptor source: a male donor with ankylosing spondylitis.

This clonotype was observed a single time. This chain links TRBV27 with TRBJ2-1, with D possibly being TRBD1 (6 bases). CDR1 and CDR2 from the germline V gene are MNHEY and SMNVEV (reference sequence). The CDR3 has 14 residues. Trimming took 2 bases from V and 4 from J, leaving 9 bases between them. The CDR3 DNA reads as TGTGCCAGCAGTTTACAGGGGTGGTACAATGAGCAGTTCTTC. It translates to CASSLQGWYNEQFF.

This clonotype was seen a few times. CDR3 sequence reads: CASSIQATGSNQPQHF. In DNA, the CDR3 is TGTGCCAGTAGTATTCAGGCTACTGGAAGCAATCAGCCCCAGCATTTT. The J gene is TRBJ1-5, the V gene TRBV19; D call uncertain. Trimming took 3 bases from V and 1 from J, leaving 13 bases between them. The CDR3 length is 16 residues. Germline V gene sequence: CDR1 LNHDA, CDR2 SQIVND (reference sequence).

The chain has TRBV29-1 and TRBJ2-5; D possibly corresponds to TRBD1 (6 bases). This CDR3 spans 13 amino acids. The V end was cut by 6 bases, the J end by 0 bases, with 11 bases between. Germline loops: CDR1 SQVTM, CDR2 ANQGSEA. The CDR3 loop is CSVTQGDQETQYF. The CDR3, as DNA: TGCAGCGTAACACAGGGTGACCAAGAGACCCAGTACTTC.

The chain uses TRBV11-2 and TRBJ2-7; 7 nucleotides line up with TRBD2. This CDR3 spans 16 amino acids. From germline, CDR1 is SGHAT and CDR2 FQNNGV. The ends lost 5 bases at V and 3 bases at J; junction bases unmatched: 13. CDR3 protein: CASSTLRDYPYYEQYV. Written as DNA, the CDR3 is TGTGCCAGCAGCACCCTACGGGACTACCCCTACTACGAGCAGTACGTC.

This clonotype was observed a handful of times. This sequence joins TRBV5-1 and TRBJ2-1; 7 nucleotides align to TRBD2. Germline V gene data show CDR1 as SGHRS and CDR2 as YFSETQ. The CDR3 runs to 14 residues. The J segment lost 7 bases and the V segment lost 4 bases, leaving 8 bases of the junction unmatched. CDR3 nucleotides: TGCGCCAGCAGCCGGGAGGACCCGCGTAATGAGCAGTTCTTC. It yields the protein CASSREDPRNEQFF.

This chain joins TRBV7-9 and TRBJ2-4; 9 positions agree with TRBD1. Germline CDR1 and CDR2: SEHNR and FQNEAQ (reference sequence). This CDR3 region has 16 residues. V shed 4 bases and J 0 bases; nucleotides not matched to a gene: 4. This CDR3 is CASSSGQGLAKNIQYF. DNA for the CDR3: TGTGCCAGCAGCTCCGGACAGGGGCTAGCCAAAAACATTCAGTACTTC.

This clonotype was detected once. V and J are TRBV20-1 and TRBJ2-7, with 15 nucleotides matching TRBD2. This CDR3 region has 15 residues. V lost 6 bases and J lost 4; bases outside the gene matches: 7. Germline CDR1 DFQATT, CDR2 SNEGSKA (reference sequence). The CDR3 loop reads CSAPGGTSGRYEQYF. The CDR3 bases are TGCAGTGCCCCCGGAGGGACTAGCGGGAGGTACGAGCAGTACTTC.

This clonotype was detected only a few times. This chain links TRBV20-1 with TRBJ2-1; 10 bases match TRBD2. This CDR3 has 14 residues. CDR1 and CDR2 from the germline V gene are DFQATT and SNEGSKA (reference sequence). Trimming at V came to 6 bases and at J to 5 bases, leaving 7 bases not matched to a gene. The CDR3 loop reads CSAWGTSVNNEQFF. CDR3 in DNA: TGCAGTGCCTGGGGGACTAGCGTCAACAATGAGCAGTTCTTC.

This clonotype was observed many times. CDR3 region: CASSLIGRMGTEAFF. CDR3 nucleotide sequence: TGCGCCAGCAGCTTGATAGGCAGGATGGGCACTGAAGCTTTCTTT. The V gene is TRBV5-1, the J gene TRBJ1-1; no clear D gene. V was shortened by 1 base and J by 4 bases, with 14 bases between the two germline ends. The CDR3 is 15 residues long. Germline V CDR1 and CDR2: SGHRS, YFSETQ.